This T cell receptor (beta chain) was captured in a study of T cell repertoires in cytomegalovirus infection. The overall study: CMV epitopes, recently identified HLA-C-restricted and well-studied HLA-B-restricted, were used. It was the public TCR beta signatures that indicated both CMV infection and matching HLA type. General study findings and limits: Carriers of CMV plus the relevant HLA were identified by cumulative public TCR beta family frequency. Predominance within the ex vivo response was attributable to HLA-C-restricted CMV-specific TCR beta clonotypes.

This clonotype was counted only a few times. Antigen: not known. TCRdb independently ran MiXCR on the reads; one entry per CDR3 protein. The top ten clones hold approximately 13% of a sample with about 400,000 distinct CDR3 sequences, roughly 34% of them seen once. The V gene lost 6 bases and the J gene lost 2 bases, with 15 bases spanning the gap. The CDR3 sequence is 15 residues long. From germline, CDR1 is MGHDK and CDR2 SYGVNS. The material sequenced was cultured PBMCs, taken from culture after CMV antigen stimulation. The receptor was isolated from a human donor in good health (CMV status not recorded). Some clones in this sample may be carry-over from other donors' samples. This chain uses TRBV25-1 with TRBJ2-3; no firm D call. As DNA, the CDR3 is TGTGCCAGCAGCCCCTCTGGAGCTCCCACAGATACGCAGTATTTT. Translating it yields CASSPSGAPTDTQYF. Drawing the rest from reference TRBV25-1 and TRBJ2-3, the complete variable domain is EADIYQTPRYLVIGTGKKITLECSQTMGHDKMYWYQQDPGMELHLIHYSYGVNSTEKGDLSSESTVSRIRTEHFPLTLESARPSHTSQYLCASSPSGAPTDTQYFGPGTRLTVL.